This entry lists 18 T cell receptor beta chains sequenced from one sample in a study of cytomegalovirus exposure and HLA in healthy donors (dated by TCRdb to the late 2010s). Libraries were constructed by the immunoSEQ multiplex PCR assay. TCRdb stores this immuneACCESS table with in-frame sequences only. Part of the clones is absent; in the studies checked, under half of the shortfall reflects unresolved V genes, and no reason is known for the rest. The sample table records 200,000 to 250,000 clones; 85% to 95% of these occur just once. The top ten clones comprise more than 1% of the sample. Material: PBMCs. These receptors were obtained from a woman under 30 in good health and CMV-seronegative.

The chain joins TRBV27 to TRBJ2-3; 10 bases line up with TRBD2. V was clipped by 1 base and J by 2 bases; unmatched bases: 6. CDR3 size: 17 residues. Germline V gene lookup returns CDR1 MNHEY and CDR2 SMNVEV (reference sequence). The CDR3 bases are TGTGCCAGCAGTTTATGGGTAGCGGGAGGCCCCACAGATACGCAGTATTTT. Amino acids: CASSLWVAGGPTDTQYF.

J is TRBJ2-7 and V is TRBV4-1; D not certain. The CDR3 spans 13 residues. From germline, CDR1 is MGHRA and CDR2 YSYEKL. V shed 3 bases and J shed 3 bases, with 9 bases lying between them. The CDR3, as DNA: TGCGCCAGCAGCCACCTTAGTCGCTACGAGCAGTACTTC. It yields the protein CASSHLSRYEQYF.

The gene calls are TRBV30 and TRBJ1-3; 7 nucleotides align to TRBD1. The CDR3 is 16 residues long. The V and J ends lost 4 bases and 0 bases, in that order; junction bases with no gene match: 9. Germline assignment: CDR1 GTSNPN and CDR2 SVGIG (reference sequence). This chain's CDR3 is CAWTPDRASSGNTIYF. The DNA for the CDR3 is TGTGCCTGGACCCCCGACAGGGCAAGCTCTGGAAACACCATATATTTT.

A note on this clone: The sample contains more than one DNA sequence encoding this CDR3. V gene TRBV5-1 combines with J gene TRBJ2-6; D remains unclear. V was shortened by 0 bases and J by 0 bases, with 4 bases between the two germline ends. Germline V gene sequence: CDR1 SGHRS, CDR2 YFSETQ. CDR3 size: 15 residues. The CDR3 is CASSLDSSGANVLTF. The DNA of the CDR3 is TGCGCCAGCAGCTTGGACAGCTCTGGGGCCAACGTCCTGACTTTC.

For this clone: One end of the junction fails to match germline, which may point to a read error. The chain recombines TRBV10-1 with TRBJ2-1; 9 bases fit TRBD1. This CDR3 region has 14 residues. Germline-derived CDR1 and CDR2 are WNHNN and SYGVQD (reference sequence). CDR3 loop: CASSAGTGYTEQFF. DNA for the CDR3: TGCGCCAGCAGTGCCGGGACAGGGTACACTGAGCAGTTCTTC.

This rearrangement joins TRBV6-1 to TRBJ1-6; no definite D call. The germline gives CDR1 MNHNS, CDR2 SASEGT. This CDR3 contains 14 residues. The V end lost 7 bases, the J end lost 7 bases, and 14 bases lay between the germline ends. CDR3 amino acids: CASMLKSGNSPLHF. In DNA, the CDR3 is TGTGCCAGCATGTTAAAGAGCGGAAATTCACCCCTCCACTTT.

For the CDR3, the DNA is TGTGCCAGCAGCCCCCTCCGGGACAGCTGGCCCCAGCATTTT. It is translated as CASSPLRDSWPQHF. The V call is TRBV28, the J call TRBJ1-5, with 7 bases that match TRBD1. Germline CDR1 MDHEN, CDR2 SYDVKM. The trim removed 6 bases at V and 9 bases at J, leaving 11 bases unmatched. The CDR3 length is 14 residues.

V is TRBV28 and J is TRBJ1-5, with D possibly matching TRBD1 (6 bases). CDR3 length: 17 residues. Germline loops: CDR1 MDHEN, CDR2 SYDVKM. V lost 3 bases, J lost 1 base, and 16 bases lay in between. DNA of the CDR3: TGTGCCAGCAGTTTTTGGGGGGGCTCAGGAAGCAATCAGCCCCAGCATTTT. It codes for CASSFWGGSGSNQPQHF.

The chain joins TRBV5-1 to TRBJ2-2, with D possibly TRBD1 on 6 matching bases. Germline-derived CDR1 and CDR2 are SGHRS and YFSETQ. The CDR3 spans 14 residues. Between the trimmed V and J ends, which lost 4 bases and 3 bases, there was a span of 10 bases. The CDR3 DNA follows: TGCGCCAGCAGCAGGACAGTGGACACCGGGGAGCTGTTTTTT. This codes for CASSRTVDTGELFF.

V usage is TRBV2 and J usage is TRBJ2-7; TRBD1 aligns across 7 bases. CDR1 and CDR2 (germline): SNHLY, FYNNEI. The CDR3 is 16 residues long. With V trimmed by 4 bases and J by 2 bases, 11 bases remained unmatched. The CDR3 loop reads CASSVSQHRGAYEQYF. DNA for the CDR3: TGTGCCAGCAGTGTATCTCAACACAGGGGAGCCTACGAGCAGTACTTC.

The gene calls are TRBV4-1 and TRBJ1-1; a weak D match, TRBD1 (6 bases). CDR1 and CDR2 (germline): MGHRA, YSYEKL. V dropped 0 bases and J dropped 7 bases, with 15 bases sitting between them. CDR3 length: 15 amino acids. CDR3 sequence reads: CASSQELPGDGEAFF. In DNA form, the CDR3 reads TGCGCCAGCAGCCAAGAACTCCCAGGGGACGGTGAAGCTTTCTTT.

The chain recombines TRBV6-5 with TRBJ2-7; 8 bases are shared with TRBD1. Germline lookup yields CDR1 MNHEY and CDR2 SVGAGI. V gave up 4 bases and J gave up 2 bases; unmatched junction bases: 7. The CDR3 has 15 residues. The CDR3 bases are TGTGCCAGCAGTTTCGGCCCGACAGGGGCCTACGAGCAGTACTTC. Translated, it gives CASSFGPTGAYEQYF.

The chain links TRBV5-8 to TRBJ2-5; 11 nucleotides line up with TRBD1. With V trimmed by 3 bases and J by 7 bases, 5 bases remained unmatched. CDR3 length: 14 amino acids. Germline V CDR1 and CDR2: SGHTS, YDEGEE. The CDR3 sequence: CASSSNGQGATQYF. CDR3 DNA: TGTGCCAGCAGCTCGAACGGACAGGGGGCGACCCAGTACTTC.

The chain is built from TRBV4-1 and TRBJ2-1; weak D call: TRBD2 (5 bases). CDR1 and CDR2 (germline): MGHRA, YSYEKL. V was clipped by 1 base and J by 5 bases, with 15 bases between them. This CDR3 region has 16 residues. The CDR3 region has the DNA TGCGCCAGCAGCCAAGTCTTGGCAGTGACTAACAATGAGCAGTTCTTC. Protein: CASSQVLAVTNNEQFF.

The V gene is TRBV27, the J gene TRBJ1-5; possibly TRBD1 for D (5 bases). The CDR3 spans 15 residues. V was clipped by 6 bases and J by 2 bases, with 14 bases between them. Germline V gene data show CDR1 as MNHEY and CDR2 as SMNVEV (reference sequence). DNA for the CDR3: TGTGCCAGCAGCACCGGGACTTACGGCAATCAGCCCCAGCATTTT. Translating it yields CASSTGTYGNQPQHF.

This clone was seen only once. The chain combines TRBV7-9 with TRBJ1-2; a possible D gene is TRBD1 (5 bases). The CDR3 covers 15 residues. Trimming pared 5 bases from V and 4 bases from J, leaving 17 bases between. Looked up from germline, CDR1 is SEHNR and CDR2 is FQNEAQ (reference sequence). Written as DNA, the CDR3 is TGTGCCAGCAGCCCCCTGGGCAGGGCCTTCTATGGCTACACCTTC. Its protein product is CASSPLGRAFYGYTF.

The genes are TRBV10-3 and TRBJ1-2, with TRBD1 as a possible D gene (5 bases). This CDR3 contains 12 residues. Germline V CDR1 and CDR2: ENHRY, SYGVKD. V lost 3 bases, J lost 8 bases, and 10 bases lay in between. The CDR3, as DNA: TGTGCCATCAGTGACTCCGCAGGGGGCTACACCTTC. Translating it yields CAISDSAGGYTF.

This chain connects TRBV5-6 to TRBJ2-3; the match to TRBD2 covers 8 bases. V gave up 0 bases and J gave up 0 bases; unmatched junction bases: 3. The CDR3 totals 16 residues. Per germline, CDR1 SGHDT and CDR2 YYEEEE. The CDR3 coding sequence is TGTGCCAGCAGCTTGGGTAGCGGGGCTAGCACAGATACGCAGTATTTT. It specifies CASSLGSGASTDTQYF.